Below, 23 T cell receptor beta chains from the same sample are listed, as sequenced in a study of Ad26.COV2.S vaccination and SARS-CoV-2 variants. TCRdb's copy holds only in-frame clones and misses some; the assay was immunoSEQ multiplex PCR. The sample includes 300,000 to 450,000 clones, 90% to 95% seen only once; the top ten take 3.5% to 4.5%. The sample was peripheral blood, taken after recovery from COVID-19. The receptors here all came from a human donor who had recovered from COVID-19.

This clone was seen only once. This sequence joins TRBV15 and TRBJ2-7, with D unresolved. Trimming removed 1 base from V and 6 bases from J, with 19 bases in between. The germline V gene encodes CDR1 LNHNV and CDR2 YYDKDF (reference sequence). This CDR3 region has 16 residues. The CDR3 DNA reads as TGTGCCACCAGCAGAGGGGCAGGTCGGTGGACGGTCGAGCAGTACTTC. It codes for CATSRGAGRWTVEQYF.

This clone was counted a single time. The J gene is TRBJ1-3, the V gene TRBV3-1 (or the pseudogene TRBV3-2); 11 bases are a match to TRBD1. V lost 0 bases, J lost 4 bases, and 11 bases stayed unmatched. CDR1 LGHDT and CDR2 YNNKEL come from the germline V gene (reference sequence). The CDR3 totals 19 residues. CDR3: CASSQDGTGGTLRGNTIYF. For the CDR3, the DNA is TGTGCCAGCAGCCAAGATGGGACAGGGGGGACTTTGCGGGGAAACACCATATATTTT.

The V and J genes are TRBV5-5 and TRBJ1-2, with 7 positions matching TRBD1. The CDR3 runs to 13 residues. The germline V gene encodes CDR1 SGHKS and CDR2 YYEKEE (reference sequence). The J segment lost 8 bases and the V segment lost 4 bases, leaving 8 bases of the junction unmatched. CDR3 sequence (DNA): TGTGCCAGCAGCCCGTGGACAGGAGCGGGCTACACCTTC. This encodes CASSPWTGAGYTF.

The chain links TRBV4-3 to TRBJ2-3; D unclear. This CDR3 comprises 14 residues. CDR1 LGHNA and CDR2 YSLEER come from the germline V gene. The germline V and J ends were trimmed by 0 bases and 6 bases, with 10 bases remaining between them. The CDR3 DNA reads TGCGCCAGCAGCCAAGACTCGACCGGCGATACGCAGTATTTT. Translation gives CASSQDSTGDTQYF.

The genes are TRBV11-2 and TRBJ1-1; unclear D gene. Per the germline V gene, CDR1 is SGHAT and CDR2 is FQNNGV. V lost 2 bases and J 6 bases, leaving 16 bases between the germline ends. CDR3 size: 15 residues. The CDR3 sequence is CASSLFLGKGAEAFF. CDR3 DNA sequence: TGTGCCAGCAGCTTATTTCTAGGGAAGGGAGCTGAAGCTTTCTTT.

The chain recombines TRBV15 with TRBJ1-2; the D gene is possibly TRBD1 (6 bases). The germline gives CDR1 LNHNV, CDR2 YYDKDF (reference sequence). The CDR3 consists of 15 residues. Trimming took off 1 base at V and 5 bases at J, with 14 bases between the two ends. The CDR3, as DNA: TGTGCCACCAGCAGAGCTGGGGGCGGGAGATATGGCTACACCTTC. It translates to CATSRAGGGRYGYTF.

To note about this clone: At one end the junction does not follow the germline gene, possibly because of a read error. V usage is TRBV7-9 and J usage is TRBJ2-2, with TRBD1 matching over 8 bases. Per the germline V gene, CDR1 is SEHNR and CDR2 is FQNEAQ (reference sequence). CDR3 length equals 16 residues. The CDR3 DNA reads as TGTGTCAGCAGCAAGACAGGGGCAAAGGGGACCGGGGAGCTGTTTTTT. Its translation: CVSSKTGAKGTGELFF.

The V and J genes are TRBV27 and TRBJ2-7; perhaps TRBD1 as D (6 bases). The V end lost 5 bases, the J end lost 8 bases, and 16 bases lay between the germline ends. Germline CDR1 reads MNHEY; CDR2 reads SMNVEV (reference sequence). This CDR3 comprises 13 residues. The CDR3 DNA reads TGTGCCAGCAGTCACGGACAGAATGGGAAGCAGTACTTC. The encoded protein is CASSHGQNGKQYF.

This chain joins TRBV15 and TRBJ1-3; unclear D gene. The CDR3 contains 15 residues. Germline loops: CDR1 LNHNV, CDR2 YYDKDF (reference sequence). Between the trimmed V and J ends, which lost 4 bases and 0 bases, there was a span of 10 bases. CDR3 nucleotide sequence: TGTGCCACCAGCAAACGAGACGGCTCTGGAAACACCATATATTTT. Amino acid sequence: CATSKRDGSGNTIYF.

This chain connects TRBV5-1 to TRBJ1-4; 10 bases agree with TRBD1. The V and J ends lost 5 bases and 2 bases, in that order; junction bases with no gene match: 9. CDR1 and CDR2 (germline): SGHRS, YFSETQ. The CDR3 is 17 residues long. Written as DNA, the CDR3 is TGCGCCAGCAGTATCGGGACAGGGGTTTCTACTAATGAAAAACTGTTTTTT. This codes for CASSIGTGVSTNEKLFF.

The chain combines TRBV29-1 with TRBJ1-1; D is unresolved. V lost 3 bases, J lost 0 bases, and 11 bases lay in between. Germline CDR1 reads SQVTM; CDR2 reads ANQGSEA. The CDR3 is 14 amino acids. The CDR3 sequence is CSVDMVGMNTEAFF. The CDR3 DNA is TGCAGCGTTGATATGGTGGGCATGAACACTGAAGCTTTCTTT.

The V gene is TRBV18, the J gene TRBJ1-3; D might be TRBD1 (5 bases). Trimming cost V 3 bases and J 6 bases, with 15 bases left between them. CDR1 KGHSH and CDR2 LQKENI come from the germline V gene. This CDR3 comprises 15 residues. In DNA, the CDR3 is TGTGCCAGCTCACCGATCGTGGGGGAGCTAAACACCATATATTTT. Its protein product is CASSPIVGELNTIYF.

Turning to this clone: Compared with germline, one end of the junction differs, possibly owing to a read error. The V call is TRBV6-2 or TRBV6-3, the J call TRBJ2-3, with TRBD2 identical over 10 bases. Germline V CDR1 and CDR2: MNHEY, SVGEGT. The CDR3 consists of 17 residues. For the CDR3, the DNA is TGTGCCAGCAGTAACTCCGGGACTAGCGCGGCCACAGATACGCAGTATTTT. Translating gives CASSNSGTSAATDTQYF.

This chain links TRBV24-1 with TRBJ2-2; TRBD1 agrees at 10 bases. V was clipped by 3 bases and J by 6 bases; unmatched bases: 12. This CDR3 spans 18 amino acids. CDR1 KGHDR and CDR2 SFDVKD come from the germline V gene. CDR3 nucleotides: TGTGCCACCAGTGATGCGGTTCCGGGACAGGGGTTTGCCGGGGAGCTGTTTTTT. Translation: CATSDAVPGQGFAGELFF.

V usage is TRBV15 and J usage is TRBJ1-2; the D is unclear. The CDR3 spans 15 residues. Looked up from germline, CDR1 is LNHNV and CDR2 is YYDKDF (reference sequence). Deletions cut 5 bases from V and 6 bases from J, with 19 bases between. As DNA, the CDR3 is TGTGCCACCAGCGAGGGCGTAGGACGGTGGGATGGCTACACCTTC. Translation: CATSEGVGRWDGYTF.

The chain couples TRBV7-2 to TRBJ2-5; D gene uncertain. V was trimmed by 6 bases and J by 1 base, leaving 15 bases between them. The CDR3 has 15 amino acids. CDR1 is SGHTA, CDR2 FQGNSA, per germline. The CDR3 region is CASRPGFVGQETQYF. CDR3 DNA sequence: TGTGCCAGCAGGCCCGGTTTCGTGGGCCAAGAGACCCAGTACTTC.

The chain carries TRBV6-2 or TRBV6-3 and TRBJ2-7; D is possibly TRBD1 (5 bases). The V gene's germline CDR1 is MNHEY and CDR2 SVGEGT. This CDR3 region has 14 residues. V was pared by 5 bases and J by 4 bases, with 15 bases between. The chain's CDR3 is CASSKEAQGYEQYF. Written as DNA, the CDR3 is TGTGCCAGCAGTAAGGAAGCCCAGGGTTACGAGCAGTACTTC.

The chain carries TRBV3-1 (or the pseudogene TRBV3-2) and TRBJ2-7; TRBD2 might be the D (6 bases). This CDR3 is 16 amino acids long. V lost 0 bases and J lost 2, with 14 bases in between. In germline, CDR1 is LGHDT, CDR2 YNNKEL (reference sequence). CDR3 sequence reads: CASSQDLGGTPYEQYF. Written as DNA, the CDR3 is TGTGCCAGCAGCCAAGATTTAGGAGGGACTCCCTACGAGCAGTACTTC.

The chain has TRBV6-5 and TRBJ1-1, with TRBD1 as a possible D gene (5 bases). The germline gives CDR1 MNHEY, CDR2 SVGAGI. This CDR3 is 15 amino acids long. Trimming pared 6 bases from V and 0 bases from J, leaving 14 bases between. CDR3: CASSHRAGMNTEAFF. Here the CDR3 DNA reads TGTGCCAGCAGCCACCGGGCAGGGATGAACACTGAAGCTTTCTTT.

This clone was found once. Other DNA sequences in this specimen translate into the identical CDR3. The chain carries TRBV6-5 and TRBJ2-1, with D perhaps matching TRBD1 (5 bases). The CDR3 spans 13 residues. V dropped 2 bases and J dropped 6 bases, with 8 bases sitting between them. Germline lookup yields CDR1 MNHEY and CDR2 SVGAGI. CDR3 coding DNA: TGTGCCAGCAGTTACAGCCAGGGCAATGAGCAGTTCTTC. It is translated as CASSYSQGNEQFF.

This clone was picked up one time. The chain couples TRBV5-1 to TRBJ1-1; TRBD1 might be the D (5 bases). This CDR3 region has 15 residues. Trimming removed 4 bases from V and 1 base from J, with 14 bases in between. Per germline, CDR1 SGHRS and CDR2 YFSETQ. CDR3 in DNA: TGCGCCAGCAGCCGGGGGGACCGTCAGAACACTGAAGCTTTCTTT. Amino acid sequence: CASSRGDRQNTEAFF.

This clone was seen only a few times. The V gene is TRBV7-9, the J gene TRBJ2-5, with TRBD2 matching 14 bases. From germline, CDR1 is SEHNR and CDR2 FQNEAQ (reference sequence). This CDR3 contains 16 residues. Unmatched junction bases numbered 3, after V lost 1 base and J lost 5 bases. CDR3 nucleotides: TGTGCCAGCAGCTTAGGACTAGCGGGGGGGTTGGAGACCCAGTACTTC. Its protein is CASSLGLAGGLETQYF.

In DNA, the CDR3 is TGTGCCAGCAGCGCCAGACAGGGGAGAGAGACCCAGTACTTC. This sequence encodes CASSARQGRETQYF. This chain links TRBV2 with TRBJ2-5; 8 bases align to TRBD1. Germline V gene lookup returns CDR1 SNHLY and CDR2 FYNNEI. V shed 6 bases and J 4 bases; nucleotides not matched to a gene: 7. This CDR3 contains 14 residues.